This entry features one TCR beta chain sequence. Only in-frame clones appear in the TCRdb table, and some are missing; sequencing was by immunoSEQ multiplex PCR. The repertoire includes over 100,000 clones, roughly 92% of them detected once, and around 5.1% sits in the top ten. Germline-derived CDR1 and CDR2 are SNHLY and FYNNEI. Trimming stripped 4 bases from V and 0 bases from J, with 19 bases between. CDR3 size: 18 residues. This entry belongs to a study of control samples from healthy donors and cancer patients. The V gene is TRBV2, the J gene TRBJ2-1; perhaps TRBD1 as D (5 bases). The TCR comes from a man aged 18 to 30 in good health. Sequencing was carried out using blood. The CDR3 spells CASSALWQGLRSYNEQFF. CDR3 bases: TGTGCCAGCAGTGCGTTATGGCAGGGATTACGCTCCTACAATGAGCAGTTCTTC.